This entry describes one TCR beta chain. The antigen remains undetermined. Constant-segment-primed 5'RACE gave TCR alpha and TCR beta cDNA libraries with sample barcodes and UMIs. TCRdb used MiXCR to reprocess the 5' RACE reads, holding one entry per CDR3 protein. The sample includes approximately 250,000 distinct CDR3 sequences, around 15% of them seen just once. The data stem from a study of T-cell memory formation after mild COVID-19. Findings of the study overall: Confirmation of SARS-CoV-2 specificity was lacking for second-wave clones peaking day 37.

From germline, CDR1 is MNHEY and CDR2 SVGAGI. This CDR3 comprises 16 residues. V shed 5 bases and J 4 bases; nucleotides not matched to a gene: 12. The clonotype comes from a man between 18 and 29 years old who had mild COVID-19 (a few samples of this study predate the infection). Cell type and time point are not known. Specimen: PBMCs or a T cell subset sorted from them (not recorded which). J is TRBJ2-7 and V is TRBV6-5, with 9 bases lining up with TRBD1. This chain's CDR3 is CASSRGEGTGMYEQYF. The CDR3 region has the DNA TGTGCCAGCAGTAGGGGGGAGGGGACAGGGATGTACGAGCAGTACTTC.